This T cell receptor beta chain derives from a study of blood T cells in healthy people across ages. The CDR3 is 13 residues long. The V gene's germline CDR1 is SQVTM and CDR2 ANQGSEA. V lost 7 bases and J lost 3; bases outside the gene matches: 8. For the second PCR, which ran for about 6 to 12 cycles, a sample-barcoded 5' primer and a J-beta primer mix were used. Each CDR3 protein gets one entry after TCRdb re-called the 5' RACE reads with MiXCR. The data contain around 800,000 distinct CDR3 sequences, around two thirds of them singletons. The chain carries TRBV29-1 and TRBJ2-5, with 7 bases matching TRBD1. The receptor comes from a man younger than 45 in good health. The sequenced sample was blood. The CDR3 sequence: CSGRGQPEETQYF. The CDR3 nucleotides read TGCAGCGGACGGGGACAGCCGGAAGAGACCCAGTACTTC.